Included here is one TCR beta chain sequence, with context. The assay was immunoSEQ multiplex PCR, and TCRdb's table has in-frame clones only and misses some. The data show roughly 60,000 clones, more than 70% seen once. Per germline, CDR1 LNHDA and CDR2 SQIVND (reference sequence). V lost 1 base to trimming and J lost 0 bases, with 19 bases between them. The CDR3 extends over 19 amino acids. The data belong to a study of radiotherapy plus CTLA-4 blockade in lung cancer. Specimen: peripheral blood, collected from a patient treated with radiotherapy plus ipilimumab. The rearrangement joins TRBV19 to TRBJ2-1, with D perhaps TRBD2 (6 bases). The receptor's source is a human donor with non-small cell lung cancer who had a complete response to radiotherapy plus ipilimumab. The DNA for the CDR3 is TGTGCCAGTAGTATAGGAGGAGGGACCGACCGGAGCTCCTACAATGAGCAGTTCTTC. Amino acids: CASSIGGGTDRSSYNEQFF. Supplemented by reference TRBV19 and TRBJ2-1, the full variable domain reads DGGITQSPKYLFRKEGQNVTLSCEQNLNHDAMYWYRQDPGQGLRLIYYSQIVNDFQKGDIAEGYSVSREKKESFPLTVTSAQKNPTAFYLCASSIGGGTDRSSYNEQFFGPGTRLTVL.